Listed below are T cell receptor beta chains from one sample, sequenced in a study of blood T cell repertoires in COVID-19. Using immunoSEQ multiplex PCR, the repertoire was profiled, and TCRdb retains in-frame clones only, with some absent. The data show about 140,000 clones, approximately 80% seen once. The sample comprised peripheral blood. The receptors derive from an elderly woman in a cohort sampled during active or convalescent COVID-19. CDR3s include the opening cysteine and the closing phenylalanine or tryptophan. A D gene is named only where the DNA matches it firmly. Expanded clones get a size class; other rows say once, few or many, or leave the size out.

CDR3 protein,CDR3 DNA,clone size,J gene,D gene,V gene,CDR3 length
CASRPGGAKETQYF,TGTGCCAGCAGGCCAGGGGGTGCCAAAGAGACCCAGTACTTC,-,TRBJ2-5,TRBD1,TRBV28,14
CASSEIFYTGELFF,TGTGCCAGCAGTGAAATATTTTACACCGGGGAGCTGTTTTTT,-,TRBJ2-2,-,TRBV2,14
CASSPRQAAANSPLHF,TGTGCCAGCAGCCCTCGACAGGCGGCCGCTAATTCACCCCTCCACTTT,few,TRBJ1-6,-,TRBV6-2/TRBV6-3,16
CASSLTSGGTSTDTQYF,TGCGCCAGCAGCTTGACTAGCGGGGGCACTAGCACAGATACGCAGTATTTT,-,TRBJ2-3,TRBD2,TRBV5-1,17
CASSETRTGDIGYTF,TGTGCCAGCAGTGAAACAAGGACAGGGGATATTGGCTACACCTTC,-,TRBJ1-2,TRBD1,TRBV6-1,15
CASSPGTGGLSAEAFF,TGTGCCAGCTCACCAGGGACAGGGGGTTTATCGGCTGAAGCTTTCTTT,-,TRBJ1-1,TRBD1,TRBV18,16
CASSLVGNIGGSETQYF,TGCGCCAGCAGCTTGGTGGGAAATATAGGGGGTTCAGAGACCCAGTACTTC,-,TRBJ2-5,-,TRBV5-1,17
CASSLPSGGYNEQFF,TGTGCCAGCAGCTTACCTAGCGGGGGATACAATGAGCAGTTCTTC,-,TRBJ2-1,TRBD2,TRBV5-4,15
CASSLAAGPDTGELFF,TGCGCCAGCAGCTTGGCAGCGGGGCCCGACACCGGGGAGCTGTTTTTT,-,TRBJ2-2,TRBD2,TRBV5-1,16
CASSDQRETAYGYTF,TGTGCCAGCAGTGACCAACGGGAGACAGCTTATGGCTACACCTTC,-,TRBJ1-2,-,TRBV25-1,15
CASSILGGPEAFF,TGTGCCAGTAGTATCCTAGGGGGCCCTGAAGCTTTCTTT,once,TRBJ1-1,TRBD1,TRBV19,13
CASRLRPGGVEGYTF,TGTGCAAGTCGCTTAAGGCCCGGGGGAGTAGAGGGCTACACCTTC,-,TRBJ1-2,-,TRBV12-2,15
CASSLFNQPQHF,TGTGCCAGCTCACTCTTCAATCAGCCCCAGCATTTT,-,TRBJ1-5,-,TRBV18,12
CASSHLGENTEAFF,TGTGCCAGCAGCCATCTAGGGGAGAACACTGAAGCTTTCTTT,-,TRBJ1-1,-,TRBV3-1/TRBV3-2,14
CASGSTGKSNAEAFF,TGTGCCAGCGGCTCGACAGGGAAATCCAACGCTGAAGCTTTCTTT,-,TRBJ1-1,TRBD1,TRBV27,15
CSASVQGTTDTQYF,TGCAGTGCTAGTGTGCAGGGCACCACAGATACGCAGTATTTT,-,TRBJ2-3,-,TRBV20-1,14
CASSLVSGANQPQHF,TGCGCCAGCAGCTTGGTTTCAGGGGCAAATCAGCCCCAGCATTTT,-,TRBJ1-5,-,TRBV5-1,15
CASSKHPPTENYEQYF,TGTGCCAGCAGCAAGCACCCTCCCACAGAGAACTACGAGCAGTACTTC,-,TRBJ2-7,-,TRBV5-6,16
CASRKLAGEYNEQFF,TGTGCCAGCAGGAAACTAGCGGGAGAATACAATGAGCAGTTCTTC,-,TRBJ2-1,TRBD2,TRBV6-5,15
CAAGTRYGYTF,TGTGCGGCAGGGACTCGATATGGCTACACCTTC,once,TRBJ1-2,-,TRBV28,11
CAISEQQGGLGYTF,TGTGCCATCAGTGAGCAACAGGGGGGTCTTGGCTACACCTTC,-,TRBJ1-2,TRBD1,TRBV10-3,14
CASSQEPGLPNYEQYF,TGTGCCAGCAGCCAAGAGCCCGGTTTGCCCAATTACGAGCAGTACTTC,-,TRBJ2-7,-,TRBV4-2,16
CATSVPTGRGWGTDTQYF,TGTGCCACCAGTGTGCCCACCGGGAGAGGGTGGGGCACAGATACGCAGTATTTT,-,TRBJ2-3,-,TRBV24-1,18
CASIPPTFHGPYGYTF,TGCGCCAGCATCCCCCCAACCTTCCATGGCCCCTATGGCTACACCTTC,once,TRBJ1-2,-,TRBV23-1,16
CASSVKENEQFF,TGTGCCAGCAGCGTCAAGGAGAATGAGCAGTTCTTC,-,TRBJ2-1,-,TRBV9,12
CASSLEGGTPQFF,TGTGCCAGCAGCTTGGAGGGGGGGACGCCTCAGTTCTTC,-,TRBJ2-1,-,TRBV11-3,13
CASSPPLGGGTDTQYF,TGTGCCAGCTCACCACCCCTAGGGGGCGGCACAGATACGCAGTATTTT,-,TRBJ2-3,TRBD1,TRBV18,16
CASSAQGKRNTIYF,TGTGCCAGCAGCGCCCAGGGGAAAAGAAACACCATATATTTT,few,TRBJ1-3,-,TRBV13,14
CASSPRQLQETQYF,TGCGCCAGCAGCCCTCGTCAGTTACAAGAGACCCAGTACTTC,once,TRBJ2-5,-,TRBV5-1,14
CASSEGLQETQYF,TGTGCCAGCAGTGAGGGACTGCAAGAGACCCAGTACTTC,few,TRBJ2-5,-,TRBV6-1,13
CASSTGTGLNTGELFF,TGTGCCAGCAGCACCGGGACAGGGCTGAACACCGGGGAGCTGTTTTTT,-,TRBJ2-2,TRBD1,TRBV7-2,16
CASSTPRGANQETQYF,TGTGCCAGCAGCACCCCCCGGGGGGCCAACCAAGAGACCCAGTACTTC,-,TRBJ2-5,-,TRBV11-1,16
CASSQVGTATNEKLFF,TGTGCCAGCAGCCAAGTAGGGACAGCAACTAATGAAAAACTGTTTTTT,-,TRBJ1-4,TRBD1,TRBV3-1/TRBV3-2,16
CASSLASGVRNEQFF,TGTGCCAGCAGCTTGGCTAGCGGGGTCAGGAATGAGCAGTTCTTC,-,TRBJ2-1,TRBD2,TRBV5-5,15
CASSQVSTGSPQFF,TGTGCCAGCAGCCAAGTTTCCACCGGGTCCCCACAGTTCTTC,once,TRBJ2-1,-,TRBV14,14
CASSSGTGGYNEQFF,TGCGCCAGCAGCTCCGGGACAGGGGGTTACAATGAGCAGTTCTTC,-,TRBJ2-1,TRBD1,TRBV5-1,15
CASSSSISAGGETQYF,TGTGCCAGCAGCTCCAGTATTTCAGCGGGGGGGGAGACCCAGTACTTC,-,TRBJ2-5,TRBD2,TRBV7-9,16
CASSLRGGVSDAAFF,TGTGCCAGCAGTTTACGGGGGGGGGTGTCGGATGCAGCTTTCTTT,-,TRBJ1-1,-,TRBV28,15
CASSPVLGQGANTEAFF,TGCGCCAGCAGCCCGGTCCTGGGACAGGGGGCGAACACTGAAGCTTTCTTT,-,TRBJ1-1,TRBD1,TRBV5-1,17
CASSFGPGQAKDTDTQYF,TGCGCCAGCAGCTTTGGCCCAGGACAGGCGAAAGACACAGATACGCAGTATTTT,once,TRBJ2-3,TRBD1,TRBV5-1,18
CASSLEGNSNQPQHF,TGCGCCAGCAGCTTGGAGGGGAATAGCAATCAGCCCCAGCATTTT,-,TRBJ1-5,-,TRBV5-1,15
CASSFSGFLGIEKLFF,TGTGCCAGCAGCTTTTCGGGTTTTCTAGGTATTGAAAAACTGTTTTTT,-,TRBJ1-4,-,TRBV7-2,16
CASSLESWNTEAFF,TGTGCCAGCAGCTTGGAGAGTTGGAACACTGAAGCTTTCTTT,few,TRBJ1-1,-,TRBV5-5,14
CASSEDPSGGEQFF,TGCGCCAGCAGCGAAGACCCATCCGGCGGGGAGCAGTTCTTC,-,TRBJ2-1,-,TRBV5-1,14
CASSFGSLGLTGELFF,TGTGCCAGCAGCTTCGGGTCTTTGGGTCTCACCGGGGAGCTGTTTTTT,-,TRBJ2-2,-,TRBV11-2,16